Listed below are T cell receptor beta chains from one sample, sequenced in a study of T cells after yellow fever vaccination. TCRdb passed the 5' RACE reads through MiXCR, listing each CDR3 protein once. Among around 340,000 distinct CDR3 sequences, about 9.5% were seen once, and the ten largest hold about a sixth. The specimen was PBMCs, collected on the day of the first yellow fever vaccination. The receptors come from a man aged 18-30 years who received the YFV17D yellow fever vaccine. The CDR3 runs from the conserved cysteine through the conserved F or W. D genes are given only for firm matches. Size is omitted from some rows. Given values are once, few, many or a class for expanded clones.

TRBV25-1	.	TRBJ2-7	.	TGTGCCAGCCTCCATATCCTGACGGTACCCTCCTACGAGCAGTACTTC	CASLHILTVPSYEQYF
TRBV5-1	few	TRBJ2-5	TRBD1	TGCGCCAGCAGCTTGAACAGGGGTCAAGAGACCCAGTACTTC	CASSLNRGQETQYF
TRBV7-2	few	TRBJ1-6	.	TGTGCCAGCAGCGGTACAGGAAATTCACCCCTCCACTTT	CASSGTGNSPLHF
TRBV5-1	many	TRBJ1-1	.	TGCGCCAGCAAGGAGAACCCGAACACTGAAGCTTTCTTT	CASKENPNTEAFF
TRBV7-2	.	TRBJ1-2	.	TGTGCCAGCAGCTCGGATGCGGGGTGGTATGGCTACACCTTC	CASSSDAGWYGYTF
TRBV29-1	.	TRBJ2-3	TRBD2	TGCAGCGTTGAAGCGACTAGCCTTCCAACAGATACGCAGTATTTT	CSVEATSLPTDTQYF
TRBV20-1	few	TRBJ1-4	.	TGCAGTGCTAGGGGATCAGGTGAAAAACTGTTTTTT	CSARGSGEKLFF
TRBV5-1	few	TRBJ2-1	.	TGCGCCAGCAGCTTGGAGGCTCACAATGAGCAGTTCTTC	CASSLEAHNEQFF
TRBV19	.	TRBJ2-5	TRBD2	TGTGCCAGTAGTATTTTGAGCCCCGGGGGAGGGGAGACCCAGTACTTC	CASSILSPGGGETQYF
TRBV20-1	.	TRBJ2-1	TRBD2	TGCAGTGCTAGAGGGACCTCGGGACTAATTTACAATGAGCAGTTCTTC	CSARGTSGLIYNEQFF
TRBV25-1	.	TRBJ1-5	.	TGTGCCAGCAGGGCTCAAAATCAGCCCCAGCATTTT	CASRAQNQPQHF
TRBV14	.	TRBJ2-3	.	TGTGCCAGCAGCCAATCTCCGAATACGCAGTATTTT	CASSQSPNTQYF
TRBV27	.	TRBJ2-4	.	TGTGCCAGCAGTCCGGAACAGGTGTTATCGGGCGGCATTCAGTACTTC	CASSPEQVLSGGIQYF
TRBV20-1	few	TRBJ2-3	TRBD2	TGCAGTGCTAGAGATTCCCAGCGGGGGACCAAGCCAAGCACAGATACGCAGTATTTT	CSARDSQRGTKPSTDTQYF
TRBV4-1	many	TRBJ1-4	TRBD1	TGCGCCAGCAGCCAAACAGGGGGATTGTATGAAAAACTGTTTTTT	CASSQTGGLYEKLFF
TRBV15	.	TRBJ2-2	TRBD2	TGTGCCACCAGGACTAGCGGGGGGCCCCTCGCCGGGGAGCTGTTTTTT	CATRTSGGPLAGELFF
TRBV5-1	.	TRBJ1-2	TRBD1	TGCGCCAGCAGCTTGGGAGGCGGGACAGTCGGCTATGGCTACACCTTC	CASSLGGGTVGYGYTF
TRBV7-2	.	TRBJ2-1	TRBD1	TGTGCCAGCAGCTTGTCGACAGGGTCAAAGGGTGGAAATGAGCAGTTCTTC	CASSLSTGSKGGNEQFF